The 5 T cell receptor beta chains in this list originate from one sample, sequenced in a study of control samples from healthy donors and cancer patients. Method: immunoSEQ multiplex PCR; TCRdb's copy keeps in-frame clones and lacks some. The table lists hundreds of thousands of clones, about 80% of them singletons. Sequencing was performed on PBMCs. The receptors originated from a woman aged 60-75 years with lung cancer.

The CDR3 coding sequence is TGTGCCAGCAGCCTGGGACAGAACTATGGCTACACCTTC. Protein: CASSLGQNYGYTF. The V gene is TRBV3-1 (or the pseudogene TRBV3-2), the J gene TRBJ1-2; 7 nucleotides align to TRBD1. The CDR3 extends over 13 amino acids. V was pared by 4 bases and J by 2 bases, with 1 base of the junction left unmatched. Germline V gene data show CDR1 as LGHDT and CDR2 as YNNKEL (reference sequence).

This clone was found once. This chain uses TRBV28 with TRBJ1-1, with 9 bases aligning to TRBD1. Unmatched junction bases numbered 4, after V lost 5 bases and J lost 3 bases. The CDR3 consists of 14 residues. CDR1 is MDHEN and CDR2 is SYDVKM in the germline V gene. CDR3 amino acids: CASSPQGAYTEAFF. The CDR3 region has the DNA TGTGCCAGCAGTCCACAGGGGGCGTACACTGAAGCTTTCTTT.

The chain employs TRBV7-8 and TRBJ1-4, with no clear D. This CDR3 has 18 amino acids. CDR1 SGHVS and CDR2 FQNEAQ come from the germline V gene. V lost 5 bases and J lost 0, with 19 bases in between. DNA for the CDR3: TGTGCCAGCAGCACCTTTCCCGGGCAGACTGCAACTAATGAAAAACTGTTTTTT. It yields the protein CASSTFPGQTATNEKLFF.

The chain joins TRBV11-1 to TRBJ2-1; unclear D gene. V was trimmed by 8 bases and J by 8 bases, leaving 13 bases between them. Germline V lookup: CDR1 SGHAT, CDR2 FQDESV (reference sequence). The CDR3 has 12 residues. The CDR3 loop is CASSPGQDEQFF. In nucleotides, the CDR3 is TGTGCCAGCTCCCCCGGGCAGGATGAGCAGTTCTTC.

This clone has more than one count but fewer than ten. This sequence joins TRBV10-2 and TRBJ1-1, with D tentatively TRBD1 (6 bases). This CDR3 region has 13 residues. Looked up from germline, CDR1 is WSHSY and CDR2 is SAAADI. V was clipped by 6 bases and J by 2 bases, with 10 bases between them. CDR3 protein: CASRGTSNTEAFF. The CDR3 coding sequence is TGCGCCAGCAGGGGGACAAGCAACACTGAAGCTTTCTTT.